Listed below are T cell receptor beta chains from one sample, sequenced in a study of T cell repertoires in cytomegalovirus infection. No antigen has been identified for these receptors. From the reads, TCRdb called clonotypes with MiXCR, one entry per CDR3 protein. The profile shows 200,000 to 250,000 distinct CDR3 sequences, 30% to 45% of them singletons. The starting material was CD8+ T cells from cultured PBMCs, obtained from culture after CMV antigen stimulation. The source is a human donor in good health (CMV status not recorded). Some clones in this sample may be carry-over from other donors' samples. CDR3s include the opening cysteine and the closing phenylalanine or tryptophan. A D gene is named only where the DNA matches it firmly. The size field is filled for only some rows; it gives once, few, many or a size class.

j_call	d_call	v_call	clone_size	cdr3_aa	cdr3_nt
TRBJ1-1	TRBD1	TRBV2	NA	CASRSNRGVRGTEAFF	TGTGCCAGCAGATCGAACAGGGGGGTCCGTGGCACTGAAGCTTTCTTT
TRBJ2-3	NA	TRBV6-6	few	CASSYAKRGWKYTQYF	TGTGCCAGCAGTTACGCGAAACGGGGGTGGAAGTATACGCAGTATTTT
TRBJ2-7	TRBD2	TRBV7-2	many	CASSLVSGSAYEQYF	TGTGCCAGCAGCTTAGTTAGCGGGAGCGCCTACGAGCAGTACTTC
TRBJ1-1	NA	TRBV7-3	once	CASSPGTGAEAFF	TGTGCCAGCAGCCCAGGGACGGGCGCTGAAGCTTTCTTT
TRBJ2-7	NA	TRBV29-1	NA	CSVLFGDYEQYF	TGCAGCGTGCTCTTTGGGGATTACGAGCAGTACTTC
TRBJ2-5	NA	TRBV28	NA	CASSFPHGETQYF	TGTGCCAGCAGTTTCCCCCACGGAGAGACCCAGTACTTC
TRBJ2-2	NA	TRBV7-6	few	CASSPYTFGLRLFF	TGTGCCAGCAGCCCCTATACCTTTGGACTTCGGCTGTTTTTT
TRBJ2-3	NA	TRBV29-1	NA	CSGARVGRTDTQYF	TGCAGCGGAGCCCGAGTGGGGCGCACAGATACGCAGTATTTT
TRBJ2-3	NA	TRBV7-8	many	CASSLLGADTQYF	TGTGCCAGCAGCTTACTTGGGGCAGATACGCAGTATTTT
TRBJ2-5	NA	TRBV7-4	NA	CASSVAAETQYF	TGTGCCAGCAGCGTAGCTGCAGAGACCCAGTACTTC
TRBJ2-2	NA	TRBV28	NA	CASSPVLYTNTGELFF	TGTGCCAGCAGCCCCGTCCTATACACGAACACCGGGGAGCTGTTTTTT
TRBJ2-7	NA	TRBV4-1	NA	CASSQDLESYEQYF	TGCGCCAGCAGCCAAGATCTGGAGTCCTACGAGCAGTACTTC
TRBJ2-7	NA	TRBV7-9	few	CASSHVGGSYEQYF	TGTGCCAGCAGCCACGTTGGGGGCTCCTACGAGCAGTACTTC
TRBJ2-7	TRBD2	TRBV4-2	NA	CASTPGGGREREQYF	TGTGCCAGCACCCCAGGAGGCGGGAGAGAGAGAGAGCAGTACTTC
TRBJ1-1	NA	TRBV7-9	few	CASSLLQGMITEAFF	TGTGCCAGCAGTCTGCTTCAGGGGATGATCACTGAAGCTTTCTTT
TRBJ2-7	TRBD1	TRBV27	few	CASSLSGQGGYEQYF	TGTGCCAGCAGTTTATCTGGACAGGGTGGTTACGAGCAGTACTTC
TRBJ2-2	NA	TRBV6-6	NA	CASSDPTGHGTGELFF	TGTGCCAGCAGTGACCCCACAGGGCATGGGACCGGGGAGCTGTTTTTT
TRBJ1-1	NA	TRBV7-8	few	CASSTPLRVNTEAFF	TGTGCCAGCAGCACCCCGTTAAGGGTGAACACTGAAGCTTTCTTT
TRBJ2-2	NA	TRBV5-1	NA	CASSLARELFF	TGCGCCAGCAGCTTGGCGCGGGAGCTGTTTTTT
TRBJ1-1	NA	TRBV7-8	few	CASNRGLNTEAFF	TGTGCCAGCAATCGGGGGCTGAACACTGAAGCTTTCTTT
TRBJ2-1	TRBD2	TRBV27	few	CASTRTSSYNEQFF	TGTGCCAGCACCAGGACTAGCTCCTACAATGAGCAGTTCTTC
TRBJ2-1	TRBD2	TRBV27	NA	CASSSFNTPLAGGYNEQFF	TGTGCCAGCAGTTCATTTAATACCCCCCTAGCGGGGGGTTACAATGAGCAGTTCTTC
TRBJ2-7	NA	TRBV7-2	many	CASSPPGRPEQYF	TGTGCCAGCAGCCCCCCGGGACGACCAGAGCAGTACTTC
TRBJ1-5	TRBD1	TRBV19	NA	CASRGKGQHNQPQHF	TGTGCCAGTAGGGGGAAGGGACAGCATAATCAGCCCCAGCATTTT